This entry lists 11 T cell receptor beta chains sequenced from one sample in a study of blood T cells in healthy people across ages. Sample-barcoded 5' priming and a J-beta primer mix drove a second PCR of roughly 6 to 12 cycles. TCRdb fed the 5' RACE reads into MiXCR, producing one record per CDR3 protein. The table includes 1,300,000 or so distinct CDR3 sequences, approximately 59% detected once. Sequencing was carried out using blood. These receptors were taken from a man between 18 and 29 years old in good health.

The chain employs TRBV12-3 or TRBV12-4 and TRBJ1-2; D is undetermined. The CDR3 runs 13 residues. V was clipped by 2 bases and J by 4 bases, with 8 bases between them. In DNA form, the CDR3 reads TGTGCCAGCAGTTTAAACCAACTCTATGGCTACACCTTC. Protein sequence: CASSLNQLYGYTF.

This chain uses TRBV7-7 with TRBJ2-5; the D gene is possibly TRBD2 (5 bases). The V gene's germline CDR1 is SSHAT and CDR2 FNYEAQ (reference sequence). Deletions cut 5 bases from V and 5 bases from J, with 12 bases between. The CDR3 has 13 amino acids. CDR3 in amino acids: CASSAGLLETQYF. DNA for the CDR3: TGTGCCAGCAGCGCCGGACTGTTGGAGACCCAGTACTTC.

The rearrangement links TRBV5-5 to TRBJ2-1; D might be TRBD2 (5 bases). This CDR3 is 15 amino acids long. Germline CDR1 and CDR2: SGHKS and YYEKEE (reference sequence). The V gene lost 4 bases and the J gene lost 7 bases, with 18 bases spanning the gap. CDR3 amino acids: CASSMRASVGNEQFF. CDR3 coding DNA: TGTGCCAGCAGCATGAGGGCCTCGGTGGGTAATGAGCAGTTCTTC.

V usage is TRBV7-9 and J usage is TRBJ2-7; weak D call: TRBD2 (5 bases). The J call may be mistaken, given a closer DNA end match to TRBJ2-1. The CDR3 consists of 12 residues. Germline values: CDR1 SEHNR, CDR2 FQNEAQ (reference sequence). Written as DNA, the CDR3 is TGTGCCAGCAGTCTACGGGAAAGTGAGCAGTTCTTC. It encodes CASSLRESEQFF.

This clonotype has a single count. The DNA for the CDR3 is TGCAGTGCCCCAGGGACGGGACCGGAAAAACTGTTTTTT. Encoded protein: CSAPGTGPEKLFF. The chain is built from TRBV20-1 and TRBJ1-4; weak D call: TRBD1 (5 bases). Deletions cut 6 bases from V and 8 bases from J, with 16 bases between. Germline CDR1 DFQATT, CDR2 SNEGSKA (reference sequence). This CDR3 is built from 13 residues.

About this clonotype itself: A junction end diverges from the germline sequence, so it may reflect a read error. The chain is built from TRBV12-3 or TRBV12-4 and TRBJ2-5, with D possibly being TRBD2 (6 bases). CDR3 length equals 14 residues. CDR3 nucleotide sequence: TGTGCCAACAGTTCATGGCGGGGCGGAGAGACCCAGTACTTC. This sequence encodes CANSSWRGGETQYF.

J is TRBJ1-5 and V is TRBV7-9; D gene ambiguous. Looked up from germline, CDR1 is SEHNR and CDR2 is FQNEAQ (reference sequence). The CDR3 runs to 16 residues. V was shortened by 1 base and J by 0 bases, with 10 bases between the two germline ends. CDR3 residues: CASSLGAVNSNQPQHF. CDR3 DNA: TGTGCCAGCAGCTTAGGGGCGGTGAATAGCAATCAGCCCCAGCATTTT.

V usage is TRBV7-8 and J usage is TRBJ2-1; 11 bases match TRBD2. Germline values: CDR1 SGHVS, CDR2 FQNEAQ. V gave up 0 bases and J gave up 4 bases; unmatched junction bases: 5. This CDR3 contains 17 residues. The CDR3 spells CASSLASSSGGYNEQFF. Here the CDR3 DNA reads TGTGCCAGCAGCTTAGCGAGCTCTAGCGGGGGGTACAATGAGCAGTTCTTC.

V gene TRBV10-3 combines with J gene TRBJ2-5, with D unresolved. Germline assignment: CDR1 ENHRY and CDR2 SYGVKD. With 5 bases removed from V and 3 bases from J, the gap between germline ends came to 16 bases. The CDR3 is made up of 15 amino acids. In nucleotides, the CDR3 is TGTGCCATCAGTACCTCGGCAGGCGGAAAAGAGACCCAGTACTTC. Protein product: CAISTSAGGKETQYF.

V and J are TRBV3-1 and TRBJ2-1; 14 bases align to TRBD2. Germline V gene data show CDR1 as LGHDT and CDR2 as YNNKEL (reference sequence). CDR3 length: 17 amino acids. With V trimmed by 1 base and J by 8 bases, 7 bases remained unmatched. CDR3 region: CASSQGLAGGISDEQFF. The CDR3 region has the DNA TGTGCCAGCAGCCAAGGACTAGCGGGGGGGATAAGCGATGAGCAGTTCTTC.

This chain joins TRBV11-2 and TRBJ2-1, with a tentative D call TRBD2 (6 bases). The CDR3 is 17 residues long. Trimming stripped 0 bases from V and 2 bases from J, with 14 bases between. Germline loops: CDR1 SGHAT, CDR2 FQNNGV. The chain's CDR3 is CASSLDLRGTPYNEQFF. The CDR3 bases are TGTGCCAGCAGCTTAGATCTCCGCGGGACCCCCTACAATGAGCAGTTCTTC.